This T cell receptor beta chain was observed in a study of shared clonotypes between healthy human individuals. The CDR3 loop spans 22 amino acids. Germline CDR1 LNHNV, CDR2 YYDKDF (reference sequence). V lost 0 bases and J lost 1, with 30 bases in between. Only in-frame clones appear in the TCRdb table, and some are missing; sequencing was by immunoSEQ multiplex PCR. Among hundreds of thousands of clones listed, over 60% were seen once. Sequencing was done on a sample of PBMCs. The clonotype comes from a woman aged 35 to 49 in good health. Some clones in this sample may be carry-over from other donors' samples. V and J are TRBV15 and TRBJ1-1; perhaps TRBD1 as D (6 bases). CDR3 amino acids: CATSRDGSGGRYSYTRNTEAFF. For the CDR3, the DNA is TGTGCCACCAGCAGAGATGGGTCGGGGGGGCGATACTCCTATACAAGGAACACTGAAGCTTTCTTT. Together with reference TRBV15 and TRBJ1-1, the CDR3 gives the full variable domain: DAMVIQNPRYQVTQFGKPVTLSCSQTLNHNVMYWYQQKSSQAPKLLFHYYDKDFNNEADTPDNFQSRRPNTSFCFLDIRSPGLGDTAMYLCATSRDGSGGRYSYTRNTEAFFGQGTRLTVV.